Following are 12 T cell receptor beta chains from one sample sequenced in a study of patients and donors after allogeneic stem cell transplantation. TCRdb ran MiXCR on the RT-PCR reads and lists one entry per CDR3 protein. The data show 390,000 or so distinct CDR3 sequences, with under 20% seen just once and 6% to 8% held by the top ten. Source material: blood, either unsorted or a sorted T cell fraction (not recorded which). The receptors were sampled from a human donor who was either an allogeneic HSCT recipient or a stem cell or donor lymphocyte infusion donor (not recorded which). It is not recorded whose cells these are; they may come from a transplant donor.

This clonotype was seen only a few times. V gene TRBV5-6 combines with J gene TRBJ2-3, with 7 nucleotides matching TRBD2. Germline-derived CDR1 and CDR2 are SGHDT and YYEEEE. Germline trimming cut 1 base from V and 0 bases from J; bases unmatched to any gene: 5. This CDR3 is 16 amino acids long. The CDR3 sequence: CASSLTGSGSTDTQYF. CDR3 sequence (DNA): TGTGCCAGCAGCTTGACCGGTAGCGGGAGCACAGATACGCAGTATTTT.

This chain uses TRBV30 with TRBJ1-5; no reliable D call. Trimming removed 3 bases at V and 2 bases at J, with 17 bases between. The germline V gene has CDR1 GTSNPN and CDR2 SVGIG (reference sequence). The CDR3 runs 16 residues. The CDR3 region is CAWSPATFWGNQPQHF. In DNA form, the CDR3 reads TGTGCCTGGAGCCCCGCGACATTTTGGGGCAATCAGCCCCAGCATTTT.

There are a few counts of this clonotype. Written as DNA, the CDR3 is TGTGCCACCAGTACTAGCGGGAGGCTTCGCACAGATACGCAGTATTTT. Encoded protein: CATSTSGRLRTDTQYF. This chain links TRBV24-1 with TRBJ2-3; TRBD2 aligns across 12 bases. The germline V gene has CDR1 KGHDR and CDR2 SFDVKD. V shed 6 bases and J 1 base; nucleotides not matched to a gene: 4. The CDR3 length is 16 residues.

This clonotype has a handful of counts. This chain connects TRBV7-2 to TRBJ2-5; 13 bases align to TRBD2. V dropped 5 bases and J dropped 4; count of bases not matched to a gene: 7. The CDR3 length is 16 residues. The germline CDR1 and CDR2 sequences are SGHTA and FQGNSA. CDR3 loop: CASSQRTSGSIETQYF. In DNA form, the CDR3 reads TGTGCCAGCAGCCAGCGGACTAGCGGGAGCATAGAGACCCAGTACTTC.

The chain joins TRBV7-7 to TRBJ2-5, with D perhaps matching TRBD2 (6 bases). This CDR3 spans 13 amino acids. From germline, CDR1 is SSHAT and CDR2 FNYEAQ (reference sequence). CDR3 loop: CASSRERFETQYF. As DNA, the CDR3 is TGTGCTTCCTCCCGGGAGAGGTTCGAGACCCAGTACTTC.

This clonotype appeared a few times. V is TRBV28 and J is TRBJ1-4, with D tentatively TRBD1 (5 bases). The CDR3 is 13 residues long. Germline V gene sequence: CDR1 MDHEN, CDR2 SYDVKM. V lost 7 bases to trimming and J lost 4 bases, with 10 bases between them. Here the CDR3 DNA reads TGTGCCAGCACCTCGGGGGGTAATGAAAAACTGTTTTTT. Translating gives CASTSGGNEKLFF.

This chain links TRBV7-9 with TRBJ1-6, with a possible D match to TRBD1 (6 bases). Germline CDR1 SEHNR, CDR2 FQNEAQ (reference sequence). The ends were cut back, 3 bases at V and 9 bases at J, with 21 bases in the middle. The CDR3 is made up of 17 amino acids. The CDR3: CASSLAFRGKRISPLHF. The CDR3 DNA is TGTGCCAGCAGCTTGGCGTTCAGGGGTAAAAGGATTTCACCCCTCCACTTT.

This clonotype occurred a few times. J is TRBJ2-1 and V is TRBV6-2 or TRBV6-3; unclear D gene. V lost 2 bases and J lost 9, with 8 bases in between. The germline V gene has CDR1 MNHEY and CDR2 SVGEGT. The CDR3 is 12 amino acids. CDR3 nucleotides: TGTGCCAGCAGTTACCTACGAGGTGAGCAGTTCTTC. This encodes CASSYLRGEQFF.

This clonotype was seen only a few times. The V gene is TRBV2, the J gene TRBJ2-1; D unclear. V was shortened by 5 bases and J by 3 bases, with 14 bases between the two germline ends. The CDR3 is made up of 15 amino acids. CDR1 is SNHLY, CDR2 FYNNEI, per germline. CDR3 region: CASSPWGGIYNEQFF. The CDR3, as DNA: TGTGCCAGCAGTCCCTGGGGTGGGATCTACAATGAGCAGTTCTTC.

The V call is TRBV12-3 or TRBV12-4, the J call TRBJ1-1; 7 nucleotides align to TRBD1. CDR3 length: 16 amino acids. V was pared by 5 bases and J by 0 bases, with 9 bases of the junction left unmatched. CDR3 amino acids: CASSPRTGELNTEAFF. The CDR3 DNA sequence: TGTGCCAGCAGTCCCCGGACAGGAGAATTGAACACTGAAGCTTTCTTT.

In this sample, this clonotype turned up a few times. The CDR3 loop is CASSLVQGRGGWETQYF. Here the CDR3 DNA reads TGTGCCAGCAGCTTAGTACAAGGTCGAGGAGGGTGGGAGACCCAGTACTTC. The chain carries TRBV7-9 and TRBJ2-5; perhaps TRBD2 as D (6 bases). The CDR3 is 17 residues long. V gave up 1 base and J gave up 5 bases, with 20 bases separating them. Germline values: CDR1 SEHNR, CDR2 FQNEAQ (reference sequence).

This clonotype was observed at least ten times. This chain uses TRBV10-3 with TRBJ2-1, with TRBD2 identical over 13 bases. Trimming took 3 bases from V and 5 from J; bases not matched to a gene: 4. Germline CDR1 reads ENHRY; CDR2 reads SYGVKD. This CDR3 comprises 16 residues. CDR3 coding DNA: TGTGCCATCAGTGATTTCGGGACTAGCGGGGACAATGAGCAGTTCTTC. It codes for CAISDFGTSGDNEQFF.